This T cell receptor (beta chain) was observed in a study of T cells in Graves' hyperthyroidism and ophthalmopathy. With 4 bases clipped from V and 3 bases from J, the junction kept 7 bases outside the gene matches. CDR3 size: 16 residues. The germline gives CDR1 SGDLS, CDR2 YYNGEE. A word on this clonotype: What it binds is not known.

RNA transcripts provided the source from which TCR beta CDR3 regions were amplified. The HTBI primer set was used in a first-round RT-PCR of the TCR CDR3. TCRdb reprocessed the multiplex PCR reads via MiXCR and lists one record per CDR3 protein. Here the sample spans 350,000 to 400,000 distinct CDR3 sequences, 15% being singletons. Regarding the study as a whole: A model of 13 V-J pairs discriminated ophthalmopathy from stable hyperthyroidism.

Across 18 months, stable Graves' hyperthyroidism was marked by no progression to ophthalmopathy. Patients having uncontrolled infection, another autoimmune disease, pregnancy or lactation were not included. It was 10 ml of fresh peripheral blood that supplied the PBMCs. The clonotype was recovered from a woman in her thirties with Graves' hyperthyroidism. The V and J genes are TRBV9 and TRBJ2-1; 10 bases agree with TRBD2. The sequenced sample consisted of blood. The CDR3 protein is CASSPSGRALYNEQFF. CDR3 DNA sequence: TGTGCCAGCAGCCCGAGCGGGAGGGCCCTCTACAATGAGCAGTTCTTC. Full variable domain (outside the CDR3, taken from reference TRBV9 and TRBJ2-1): DSGVTQTPKHLITATGQRVTLRCSPRSGDLSVYWYQQSLDQGLQFLIQYYNGEERAKGNILERFSAQQFPDLHSELNLSSLELGDSALYFCASSPSGRALYNEQFFGPGTRLTVL.